Sequencing of this TCR beta chain was carried out in a study of blood T cell repertoires in COVID-19. Across the study: The origin of the acute and convalescent COVID-19 samples was the United States, Italy and Spain. Sample material is recorded as cDNA or gDNA derived from T cells, B-cell-depleted T cells, or PBMCs.

This clone appeared a few times. Authors' analysis steps: How many nucleated cells were present was estimated from reference gene primer amplification. The data were produced by immunoSEQ multiplex PCR, yet TCRdb's version contains in-frame clones alone and is incomplete. V and J calls and clone size are as listed in that table; D and trimming were resolved from the DNA. The data show 200,000 to 300,000 clones, approximately 86% seen once. V shed 2 bases and J shed 1 base, with 14 bases lying between them. Germline loops: CDR1 LGHNA, CDR2 YSLEER. The CDR3 spans 16 residues. The rearrangement joins TRBV4-3 to TRBJ1-2; maybe TRBD1 (6 bases). The receptor was derived from a man older than 75 with acute or convalescent COVID-19. Sequencing was performed on peripheral blood. The CDR3 reads CASSQQTGPLNYGYTF. Here the CDR3 DNA reads TGCGCCAGCAGCCAACAGACAGGCCCCCTTAACTATGGCTACACCTTC.